The present entry profiles one T cell receptor beta chain with its context. This entry belongs to a study of blood T cell repertoires in COVID-19. Profiling relied on immunoSEQ multiplex PCR, and the TCRdb table lists in-frame clones only, not all of them. The table lists tens of thousands of clones, approximately 78% of them singletons. Sequencing was carried out using peripheral blood. The receptor's source is a human donor in a cohort sampled during active COVID-19.

DNA of the CDR3: TGTGCCAGCAGCCGAATAGCGGGGGGGCCTCCGGTAGAGCAGTACTTC. Its protein product is CASSRIAGGPPVEQYF. The J gene is TRBJ2-7, the V gene TRBV7-8; 11 positions agree with TRBD2. The trim removed 5 bases at V and 7 bases at J, leaving 13 bases unmatched. CDR3 size: 16 residues. The V gene's germline CDR1 is SGHVS and CDR2 FQNEAQ.